Below are 10 T cell receptor beta chains sequenced from a single sample in a study of human T cells and chemical hapten exposure. TCRdb redid the calling of the RACE reads with MiXCR, one entry per CDR3 protein. The sample has 95,000 to 100,000 distinct CDR3 sequences, approximately 11% seen once; the top ten hold around 3.1%. Time point noted: pre-sensitization, week 0. Treatment denoted: therapeutic diphenylcyclopropenone sensitization with weekly scalp DPC. The source material was whole blood, sampled in connection with sensitization to the hapten diphenylcyclopropenone (DPC). Source of these receptors: a woman aged 55-69 years with alopecia areata. Some clones in this sample may be carry-over from other donors' samples.

This clonotype was found many times. The chain uses TRBV7-2 and TRBJ1-3, with a tentative D call TRBD1 (5 bases). V was cut by 3 bases and J by 0 bases, with 6 bases left in between. Germline CDR1 SGHTA, CDR2 FQGNSA. This CDR3 comprises 14 residues. CDR3: CASSLQGSGNTIYF. The CDR3 DNA reads TGTGCCAGCAGCTTGCAGGGCTCTGGAAACACCATATATTTT.

In this sample, this clonotype turned up many times. Written as DNA, the CDR3 is TGTGCCAGCAGTGAAGCTGTACAGGGGGCGCGGGTTAGTGAAAAACTGTTTTTT. Its protein product is CASSEAVQGARVSEKLFF. This chain connects TRBV6-1 to TRBJ1-4, with 9 bases matching TRBD1. The CDR3 contains 18 residues. Germline-derived CDR1 and CDR2 are MNHNS and SASEGT. Germline trimming cut 0 bases from V and 7 bases from J; bases unmatched to any gene: 12.

J is TRBJ1-3 and V is TRBV5-5; D is unclear. V lost 0 bases and J lost 4, with 8 bases in between. The CDR3 loop spans 14 amino acids. The germline V gene has CDR1 SGHKS and CDR2 YYEKEE (reference sequence). The CDR3, as DNA: TGTGCCAGCAGCTTGGGAACAACGGGAAACACCATATATTTT. This translates into CASSLGTTGNTIYF.

The V and J genes are TRBV18 and TRBJ2-7, with D uncertain. CDR3 length: 13 amino acids. Trimming cost V 0 bases and J 6 bases, with 9 bases left between them. CDR1 is KGHSH, CDR2 LQKENI, per germline. Here the CDR3 DNA reads TGTGCCAGCTCACCACCCGCGGTACCCGAGCAGTACTTC. This translates into CASSPPAVPEQYF.

This clonotype was counted between two and nine times. The chain carries TRBV7-3 and TRBJ2-4, with a weak D call TRBD2 (5 bases). The V and J ends lost 4 bases and 2 bases respectively, with 15 bases between them. Germline V gene lookup returns CDR1 SGHTA and CDR2 FQGTGA. There are 16 residues in the CDR3. The CDR3 sequence is CASSSTLEGTKNIQYF. The CDR3 coding sequence is TGTGCCAGCAGCTCGACCCTAGAGGGAACCAAAAACATTCAGTACTTC.

A word on this clonotype: A clone one base away is much larger, so this may be a read error. CDR3 amino acids: CANSSGRRGAFF. CDR3 nucleotide sequence: TGTGCCAACAGTTCGGGACGGCGGGGGGCTTTCTTT. The rearrangement links TRBV7-9 to TRBJ1-1; D perhaps matches TRBD1 (5 bases). The CDR3 covers 12 residues. Germline assignment: CDR1 SEHNR and CDR2 FQNEAQ (reference sequence). Trimming took 10 bases from V and 11 from J, leaving 20 bases between them. Supplemented by reference TRBV7-9 and TRBJ1-1, the full variable domain reads DTGVSQNPRHKITKRGQNVTFRCDPISEHNRLYWYRQTLGQGPEFLTYFQNEAQLEKSRLLSDRFSAERPKGSFSTLEIQRTEQGDSAMYLCANSSGRRGAFFGQGTRLTVV.

This clonotype was recorded many times. The V call is TRBV12-3 or TRBV12-4, the J call TRBJ1-5, with a weak D call TRBD1 (5 bases). The CDR3 length is 14 residues. Trimming cost V 3 bases and J 4 bases, with 10 bases left between them. DNA of the CDR3: TGTGCCAGCAGTTTTTCGGCAGGGAATCAGCCCCAGCATTTT. Translation gives CASSFSAGNQPQHF.

This clonotype was counted ten times or more. J is TRBJ2-7 and V is TRBV20-1; 9 bases are a match to TRBD2. The CDR3 contains 12 residues. Germline trimming cut 5 bases from V and 3 bases from J; bases unmatched to any gene: 2. Looked up from germline, CDR1 is DFQATT and CDR2 is SNEGSKA (reference sequence). CDR3 DNA: TGCAGTGCTCTAGCGGGGTACTACGAGCAGTACTTC. Protein: CSALAGYYEQYF.

This chain uses TRBV12-3 or TRBV12-4 with TRBJ2-1; D tentatively fits TRBD1 or TRBD2 (7 bases each). CDR3 size: 11 residues. V dropped 6 bases and J dropped 14 bases, with 14 bases sitting between them. This CDR3 reads CASRRQGGEFF. The CDR3 DNA sequence: TGTGCCAGCAGGCGACAGGGAGGGGAGTTCTTC.

This clonotype was counted between two and nine times. The chain recombines TRBV19 with TRBJ2-7, with a possible D match to TRBD2 (5 bases). V lost 4 bases to trimming and J lost 3 bases, with 13 bases between them. The germline gives CDR1 LNHDA, CDR2 SQIVND (reference sequence). The CDR3 covers 14 residues. CDR3: CASSTGPAGYEQYF. The CDR3 DNA reads TGTGCCAGTAGTACAGGACCTGCGGGCTACGAGCAGTACTTC.